This T cell receptor beta chain was retrieved from a study of blood T cell repertoires in COVID-19. Original analysis: Nucleated cell counts were estimated from reference gene primer amplification. Using immunoSEQ multiplex PCR, the repertoire was profiled, and TCRdb retains in-frame clones only, with some absent. V, J and clone size are taken as reported in that table, and D and trimming were inferred from the DNA itself. The sample yields 29,000 or so clones, more than 60% seen once. The V gene's germline CDR1 is ENHRY and CDR2 SYGVKD. The CDR3 contains 16 residues. V shed 5 bases and J 1 base; nucleotides not matched to a gene: 7.

Material for sequencing was peripheral blood. This TCR was sampled from a woman between 70 and 85 years old with active or convalescent COVID-19. The gene calls are TRBV10-3 and TRBJ1-3, with TRBD1 identical over 8 bases. CDR3 residues: CAISHRGNSSGNTIYF. In DNA, the CDR3 is TGTGCCATCAGTCACAGGGGGAACAGTTCTGGAAACACCATATATTTT.